This T cell receptor (beta chain) stems from a study of T cell responses to AZD1222 COVID-19 vaccine. Clones were read by immunoSEQ multiplex PCR, and TCRdb kept only the in-frame ones, dropping some. The data contain about 75,000 clones, around 87% of them singletons. V lost 3 bases and J lost 7; bases outside the gene matches: 10. CDR3 length: 15 residues. From germline, CDR1 is LNHDA and CDR2 SQIVND (reference sequence). The J gene is TRBJ2-3, the V gene TRBV19; 7 positions agree with TRBD2. Sequencing used peripheral blood, obtained 28 days after the second AZD1222 dose. The sequence came from an adult who received the AZD1222 COVID-19 vaccine. CDR3 in amino acids: CASSISSGNLNTQYF. CDR3 coding DNA: TGTGCCAGTAGTATCTCCAGCGGGAACCTGAATACGCAGTATTTT.